Here is one T cell receptor (beta chain) with its context. CDR3 size: 13 residues. The V gene end was trimmed by 9 bases and the J gene end by 4 bases; junction bases not matched to a gene: 5. Germline-derived CDR1 and CDR2 are LNHDA and SQIVND (reference sequence). Some clones are missing from TCRdb's copy, which holds only in-frame ones; the method was immunoSEQ multiplex PCR. The sample holds hundreds of thousands of clones, approximately 85% seen once. These data belong to a study of blood T cell repertoires in COVID-19. The wider study: Samples taken during acute and convalescent COVID-19 were collected in the United States, Italy and Spain. Sample material is recorded as cDNA or gDNA derived from T cells, B-cell-depleted T cells, or PBMCs.

Those enrolled, adults aged 18 to 89 years, came from about two dozen US areas. Donors were grouped by their self-reported clinical history. The genes are TRBV19 and TRBJ2-3; 9 positions match TRBD1. This TCR derives from a woman aged 50 to 60 with acute COVID-19. The sample consisted of PBMCs or T cells enriched from blood (not recorded which). In DNA form, the CDR3 reads TGTGCCAGGGGAGGACAGGGGCCAGATACGCAGTATTTT. Translating gives CARGGQGPDTQYF.